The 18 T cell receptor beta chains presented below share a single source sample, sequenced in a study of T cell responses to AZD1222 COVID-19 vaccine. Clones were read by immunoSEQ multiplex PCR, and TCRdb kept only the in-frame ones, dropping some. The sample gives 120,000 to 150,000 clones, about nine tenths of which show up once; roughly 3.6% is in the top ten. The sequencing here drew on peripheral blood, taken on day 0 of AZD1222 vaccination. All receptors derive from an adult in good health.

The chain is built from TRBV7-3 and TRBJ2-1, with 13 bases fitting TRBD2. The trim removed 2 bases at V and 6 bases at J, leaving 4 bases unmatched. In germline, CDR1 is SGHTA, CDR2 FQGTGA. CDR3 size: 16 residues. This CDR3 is CASSLGGTSGTNEQFF. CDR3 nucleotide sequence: TGTGCCAGCAGCTTAGGAGGGACTAGCGGGACCAATGAGCAGTTCTTC.

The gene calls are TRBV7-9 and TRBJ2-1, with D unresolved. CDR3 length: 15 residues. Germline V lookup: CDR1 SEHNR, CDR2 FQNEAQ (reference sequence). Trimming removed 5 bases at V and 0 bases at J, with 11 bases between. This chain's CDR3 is CASSPLRGSYNEQFF. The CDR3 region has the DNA TGTGCCAGCAGCCCCCTGAGAGGCTCCTACAATGAGCAGTTCTTC.

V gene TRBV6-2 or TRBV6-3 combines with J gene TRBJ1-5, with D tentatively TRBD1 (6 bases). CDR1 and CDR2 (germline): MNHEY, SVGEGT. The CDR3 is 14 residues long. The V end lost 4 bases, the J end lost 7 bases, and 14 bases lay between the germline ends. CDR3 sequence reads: CASSLDSGSQPQHF. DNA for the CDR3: TGTGCCAGCAGTTTGGACAGCGGTAGCCAGCCCCAGCATTTT.

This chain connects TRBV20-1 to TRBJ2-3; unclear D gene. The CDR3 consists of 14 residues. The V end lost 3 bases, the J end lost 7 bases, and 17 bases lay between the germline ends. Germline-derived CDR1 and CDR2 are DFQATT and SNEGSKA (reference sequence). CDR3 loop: CSASGLADLNTQYF. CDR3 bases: TGCAGTGCTAGTGGCTTGGCGGACCTTAATACGCAGTATTTT.

The CDR3: CARLGQPNYGYTF. In DNA, the CDR3 is TGTGCCAGGCTTGGACAGCCGAACTATGGCTACACCTTC. The chain has TRBV2 and TRBJ1-2, with D perhaps TRBD1 (6 bases). Trimming took 9 bases from V and 2 from J, leaving 13 bases between them. Germline CDR1 reads SNHLY; CDR2 reads FYNNEI. The CDR3 consists of 13 residues.

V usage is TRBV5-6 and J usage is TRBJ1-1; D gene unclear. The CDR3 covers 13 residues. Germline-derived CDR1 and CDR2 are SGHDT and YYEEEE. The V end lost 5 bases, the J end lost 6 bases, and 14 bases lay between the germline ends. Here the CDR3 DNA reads TGTGCCAGCAGGACCAGGCTAGATGCTGAAGCTTTCTTT. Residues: CASRTRLDAEAFF.

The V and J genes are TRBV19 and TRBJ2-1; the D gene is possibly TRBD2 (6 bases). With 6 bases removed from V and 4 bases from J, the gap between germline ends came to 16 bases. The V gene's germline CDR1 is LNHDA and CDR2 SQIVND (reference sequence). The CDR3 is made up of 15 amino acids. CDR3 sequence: CASRRTGVNYNEQFF. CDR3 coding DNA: TGTGCCAGTAGACGCACGGGAGTGAATTACAATGAGCAGTTCTTC. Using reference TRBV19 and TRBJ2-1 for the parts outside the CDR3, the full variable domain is DGGITQSPKYLFRKEGQNVTLSCEQNLNHDAMYWYRQDPGQGLRLIYYSQIVNDFQKGDIAEGYSVSREKKESFPLTVTSAQKNPTAFYLCASRRTGVNYNEQFFGPGTRLTVL.

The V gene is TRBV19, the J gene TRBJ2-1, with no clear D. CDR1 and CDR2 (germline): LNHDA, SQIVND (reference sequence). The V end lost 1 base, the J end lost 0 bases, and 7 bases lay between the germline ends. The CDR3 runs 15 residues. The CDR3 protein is CASSIGAGSYNEQFF. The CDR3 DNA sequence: TGTGCCAGTAGTATAGGGGCAGGCTCCTACAATGAGCAGTTCTTC.

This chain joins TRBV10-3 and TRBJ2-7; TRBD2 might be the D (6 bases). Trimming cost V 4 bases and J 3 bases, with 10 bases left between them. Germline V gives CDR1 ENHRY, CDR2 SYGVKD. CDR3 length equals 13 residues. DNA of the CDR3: TGTGCCATCAGTGTAGCTAGCGACTACGAGCAGTACTTC. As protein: CAISVASDYEQYF.

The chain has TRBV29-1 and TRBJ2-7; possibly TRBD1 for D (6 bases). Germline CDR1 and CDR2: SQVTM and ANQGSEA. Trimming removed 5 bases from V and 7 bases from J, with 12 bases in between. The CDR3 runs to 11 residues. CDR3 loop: CSVTITGEQYF. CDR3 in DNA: TGCAGCGTTACTATTACAGGGGAGCAGTACTTC.

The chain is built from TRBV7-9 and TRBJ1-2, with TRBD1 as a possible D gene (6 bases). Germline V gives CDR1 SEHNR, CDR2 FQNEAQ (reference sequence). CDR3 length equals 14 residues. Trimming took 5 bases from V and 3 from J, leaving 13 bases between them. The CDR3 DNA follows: TGTGCCAGCAGCCAAACAGGGTTCGACTATGGCTACACCTTC. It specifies CASSQTGFDYGYTF.

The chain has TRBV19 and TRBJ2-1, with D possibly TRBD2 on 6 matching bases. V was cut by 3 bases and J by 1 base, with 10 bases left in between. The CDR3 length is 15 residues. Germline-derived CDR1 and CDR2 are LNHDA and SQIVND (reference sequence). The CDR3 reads CASSIRDLSYNEQFF. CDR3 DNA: TGTGCCAGTAGTATTCGGGACTTGTCCTACAATGAGCAGTTCTTC.

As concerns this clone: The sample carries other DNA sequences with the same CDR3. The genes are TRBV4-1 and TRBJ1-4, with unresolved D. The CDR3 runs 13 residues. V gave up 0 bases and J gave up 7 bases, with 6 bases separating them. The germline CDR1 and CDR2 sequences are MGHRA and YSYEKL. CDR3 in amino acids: CASSQERVEKLFF. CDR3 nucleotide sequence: TGCGCCAGCAGCCAAGAGAGGGTTGAAAAACTGTTTTTT.

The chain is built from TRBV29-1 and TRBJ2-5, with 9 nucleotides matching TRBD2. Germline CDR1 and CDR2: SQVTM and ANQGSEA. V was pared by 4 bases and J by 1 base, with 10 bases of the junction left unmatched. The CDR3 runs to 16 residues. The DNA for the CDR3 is TGCAGCGTTGTCTCGGCTCTAGCGGGGATCCAAGAGACCCAGTACTTC. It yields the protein CSVVSALAGIQETQYF.

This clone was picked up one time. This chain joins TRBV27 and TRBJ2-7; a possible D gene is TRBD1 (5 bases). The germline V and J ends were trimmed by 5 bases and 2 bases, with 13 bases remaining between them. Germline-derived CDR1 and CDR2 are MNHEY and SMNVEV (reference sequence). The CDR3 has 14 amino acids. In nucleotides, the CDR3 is TGTGCCAGCAGTACGTACGACAGACCCTACGAGCAGTACTTC. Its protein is CASSTYDRPYEQYF.

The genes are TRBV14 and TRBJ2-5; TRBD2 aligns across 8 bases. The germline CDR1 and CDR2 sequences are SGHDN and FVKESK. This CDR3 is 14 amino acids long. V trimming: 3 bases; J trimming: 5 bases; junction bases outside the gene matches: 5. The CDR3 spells CASSQTGLVETQYF. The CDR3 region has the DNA TGTGCCAGCAGCCAGACGGGACTAGTGGAGACCCAGTACTTC.

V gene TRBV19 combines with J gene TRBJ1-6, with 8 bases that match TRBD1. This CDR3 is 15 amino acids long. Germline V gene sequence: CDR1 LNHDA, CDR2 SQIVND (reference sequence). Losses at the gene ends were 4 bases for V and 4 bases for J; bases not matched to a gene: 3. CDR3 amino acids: CASSTGGGYNSPLHF. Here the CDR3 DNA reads TGTGCCAGTAGTACAGGGGGCGGGTATAATTCACCCCTCCACTTT.

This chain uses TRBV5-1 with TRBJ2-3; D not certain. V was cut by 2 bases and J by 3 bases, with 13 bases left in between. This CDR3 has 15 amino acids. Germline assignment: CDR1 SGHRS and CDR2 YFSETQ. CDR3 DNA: TGCGCCAGCAGCTTTGACGGCCAAAAGACAGATACGCAGTATTTT. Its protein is CASSFDGQKTDTQYF. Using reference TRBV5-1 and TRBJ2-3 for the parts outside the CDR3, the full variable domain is KAGVTQTPRYLIKTRGQQVTLSCSPISGHRSVSWYQQTPGQGLQFLFEYFSETQRNKGNFPGRFSGRQFSNSRSEMNVSTLELGDSALYLCASSFDGQKTDTQYFGPGTRLTVL.